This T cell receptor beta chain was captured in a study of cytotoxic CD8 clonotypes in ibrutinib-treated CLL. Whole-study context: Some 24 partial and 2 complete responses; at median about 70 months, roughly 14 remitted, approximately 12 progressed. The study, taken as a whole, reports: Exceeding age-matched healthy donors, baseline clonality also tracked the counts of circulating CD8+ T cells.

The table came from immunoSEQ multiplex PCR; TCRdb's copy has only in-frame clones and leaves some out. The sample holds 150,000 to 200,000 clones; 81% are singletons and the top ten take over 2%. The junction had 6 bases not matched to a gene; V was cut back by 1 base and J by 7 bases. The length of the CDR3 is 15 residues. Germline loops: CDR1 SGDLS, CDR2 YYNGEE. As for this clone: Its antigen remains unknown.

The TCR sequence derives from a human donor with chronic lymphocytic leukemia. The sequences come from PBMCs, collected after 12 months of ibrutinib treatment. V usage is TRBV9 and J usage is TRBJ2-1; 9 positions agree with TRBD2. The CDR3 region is CASSVRAGGQNEQFF. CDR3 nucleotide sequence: TGTGCCAGCAGCGTAAGGGCGGGGGGGCAGAATGAGCAGTTCTTC.